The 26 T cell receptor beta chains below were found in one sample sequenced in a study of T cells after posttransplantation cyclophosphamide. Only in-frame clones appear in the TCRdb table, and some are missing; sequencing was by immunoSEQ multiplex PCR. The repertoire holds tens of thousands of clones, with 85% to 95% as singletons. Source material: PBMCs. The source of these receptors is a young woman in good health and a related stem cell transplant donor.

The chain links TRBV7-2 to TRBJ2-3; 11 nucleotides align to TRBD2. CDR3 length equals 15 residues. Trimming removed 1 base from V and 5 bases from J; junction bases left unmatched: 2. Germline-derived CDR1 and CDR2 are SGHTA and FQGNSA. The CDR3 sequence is CASSLDSGGEDTQYF. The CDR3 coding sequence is TGTGCCAGCAGCTTAGATAGCGGGGGGGAAGATACGCAGTATTTT.

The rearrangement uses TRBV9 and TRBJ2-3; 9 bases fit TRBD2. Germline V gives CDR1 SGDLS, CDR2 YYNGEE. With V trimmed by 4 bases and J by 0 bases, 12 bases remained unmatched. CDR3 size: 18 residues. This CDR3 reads CASSPLVSGGFSTDTQYF. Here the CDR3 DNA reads TGTGCCAGCAGCCCCCTTGTAAGCGGGGGGTTTAGCACAGATACGCAGTATTTT.

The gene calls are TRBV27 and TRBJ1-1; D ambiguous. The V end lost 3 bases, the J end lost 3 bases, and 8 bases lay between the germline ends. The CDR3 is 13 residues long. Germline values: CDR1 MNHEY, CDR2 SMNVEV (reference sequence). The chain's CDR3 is CASSLKVYTEAFF. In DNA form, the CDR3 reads TGTGCCAGCAGTTTGAAAGTGTACACTGAAGCTTTCTTT.

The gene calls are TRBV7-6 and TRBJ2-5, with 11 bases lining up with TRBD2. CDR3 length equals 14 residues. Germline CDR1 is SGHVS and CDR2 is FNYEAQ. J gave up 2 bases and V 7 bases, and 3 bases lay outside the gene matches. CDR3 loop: CASTVAGGQETQYF. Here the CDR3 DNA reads TGTGCCAGCACCGTAGCGGGGGGGCAAGAGACCCAGTACTTC.

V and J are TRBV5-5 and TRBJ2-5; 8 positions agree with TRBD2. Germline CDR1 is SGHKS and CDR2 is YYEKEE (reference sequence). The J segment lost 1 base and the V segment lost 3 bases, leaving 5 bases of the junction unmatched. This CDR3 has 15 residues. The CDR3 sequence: CASSSKRGTQETQYF. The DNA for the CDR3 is TGTGCCAGCAGCTCGAAGCGGGGGACCCAAGAGACCCAGTACTTC. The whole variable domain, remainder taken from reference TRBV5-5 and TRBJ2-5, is DAGVTQSPTHLIKTRGQQVTLRCSPISGHKSVSWYQQVLGQGPQFIFQYYEKEERGRGNFPDRFSARQFPNYSSELNVNALLLGDSALYLCASSSKRGTQETQYFGPGTRLLVL.

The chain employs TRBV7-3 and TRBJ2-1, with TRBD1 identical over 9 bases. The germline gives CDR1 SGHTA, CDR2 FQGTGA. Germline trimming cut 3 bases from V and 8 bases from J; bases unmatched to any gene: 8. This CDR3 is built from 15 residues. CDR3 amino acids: CASSFMGQGLDEQFF. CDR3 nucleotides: TGTGCCAGCAGCTTTATGGGACAGGGATTAGATGAGCAGTTCTTC.

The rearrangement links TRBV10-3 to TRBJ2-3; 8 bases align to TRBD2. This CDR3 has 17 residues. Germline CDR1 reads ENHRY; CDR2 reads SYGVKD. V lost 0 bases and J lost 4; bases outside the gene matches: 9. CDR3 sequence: CAISESSWSGGSDTQYF. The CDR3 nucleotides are TGTGCCATCAGTGAGTCTAGTTGGAGCGGGGGATCAGATACGCAGTATTTT.

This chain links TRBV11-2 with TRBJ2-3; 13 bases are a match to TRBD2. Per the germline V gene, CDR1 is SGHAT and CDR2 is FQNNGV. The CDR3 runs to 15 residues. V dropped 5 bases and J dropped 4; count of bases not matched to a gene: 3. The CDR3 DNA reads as TGTGCCAGCAGCGACGGACTAGCGGGGGCAGATACGCAGTATTTT. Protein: CASSDGLAGADTQYF.

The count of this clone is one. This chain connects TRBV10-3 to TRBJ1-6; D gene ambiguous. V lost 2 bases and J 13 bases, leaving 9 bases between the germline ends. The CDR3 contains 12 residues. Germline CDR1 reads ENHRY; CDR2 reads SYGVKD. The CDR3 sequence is CAISEGSDPLHF. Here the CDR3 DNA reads TGTGCCATCAGTGAGGGGTCGGACCCCCTCCACTTT.

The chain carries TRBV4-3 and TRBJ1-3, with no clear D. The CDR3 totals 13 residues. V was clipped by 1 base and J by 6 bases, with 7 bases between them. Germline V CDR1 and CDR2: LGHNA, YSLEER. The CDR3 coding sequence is TGCGCCAGCAGCCAAGGCCACCCAAACACCATATATTTT. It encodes CASSQGHPNTIYF.

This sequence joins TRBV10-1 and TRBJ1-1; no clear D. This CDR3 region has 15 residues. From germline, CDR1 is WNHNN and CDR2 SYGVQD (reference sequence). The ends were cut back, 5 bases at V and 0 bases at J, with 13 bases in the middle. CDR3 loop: CASSHDTLLNTEAFF. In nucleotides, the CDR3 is TGCGCCAGCAGTCACGACACCTTACTGAACACTGAAGCTTTCTTT.

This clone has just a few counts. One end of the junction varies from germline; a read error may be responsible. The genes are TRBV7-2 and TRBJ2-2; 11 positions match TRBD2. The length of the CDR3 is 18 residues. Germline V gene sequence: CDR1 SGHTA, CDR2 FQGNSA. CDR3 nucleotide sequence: TGTGCCAGCAGCTTAGCACCGGGACTAGCGGTTAACACGGGGGAGCTGTTTTTT. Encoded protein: CASSLAPGLAVNTGELFF. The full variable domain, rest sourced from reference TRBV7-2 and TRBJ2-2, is GAGVSQSPSNKVTEKGKDVELRCDPISGHTALYWYRQSLGQGLEFLIYFQGNSAPDKSGLPSDRFSAERTGGSVSTLTIQRTQQEDSAVYLCASSLAPGLAVNTGELFFGEGSRLTVL.

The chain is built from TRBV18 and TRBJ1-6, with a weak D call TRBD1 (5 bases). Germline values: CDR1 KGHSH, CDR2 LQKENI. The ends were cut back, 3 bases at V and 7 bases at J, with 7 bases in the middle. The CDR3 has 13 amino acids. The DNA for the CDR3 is TGTGCCAGCTCACCGGGGGAAAATTCACCCCTCCACTTT. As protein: CASSPGENSPLHF.

Here the CDR3 reads CASKRTGRYEQYF. CDR3 DNA: TGTGCCAGTAAGAGGACAGGGAGGTACGAGCAGTACTTC. This chain links TRBV19 with TRBJ2-7; 8 bases are a match to TRBD1. The V gene's germline CDR1 is LNHDA and CDR2 SQIVND (reference sequence). The CDR3 is 13 residues long. J lost 4 bases, V lost 7 bases, and 6 bases had no gene match.

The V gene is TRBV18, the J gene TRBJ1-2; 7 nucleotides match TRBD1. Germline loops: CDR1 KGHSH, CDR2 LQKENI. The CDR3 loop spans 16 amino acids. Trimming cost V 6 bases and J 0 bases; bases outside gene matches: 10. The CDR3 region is CASSLGRTGANYGYTF. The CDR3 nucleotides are TGTGCCAGCTCCCTGGGGCGAACAGGGGCTAACTATGGCTACACCTTC.

The CDR3: CASSLQSGVGTDTQYF. CDR3 nucleotides: TGTGCCAGCAGCTTACAGAGCGGGGTTGGCACAGATACGCAGTATTTT. This chain links TRBV7-8 with TRBJ2-3, with TRBD2 identical over 7 bases. CDR1 is SGHVS and CDR2 is FQNEAQ in the germline V gene. The ends lost 2 bases at V and 1 base at J; junction bases unmatched: 6. The CDR3 sequence is 16 residues long.

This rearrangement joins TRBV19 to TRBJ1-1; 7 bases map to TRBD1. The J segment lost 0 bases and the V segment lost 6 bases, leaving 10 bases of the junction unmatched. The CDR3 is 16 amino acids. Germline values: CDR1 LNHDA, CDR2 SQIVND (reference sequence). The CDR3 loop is CASRTGTALMNTEAFF. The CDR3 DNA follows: TGTGCCAGTAGGACAGGGACAGCCCTGATGAACACTGAAGCTTTCTTT.

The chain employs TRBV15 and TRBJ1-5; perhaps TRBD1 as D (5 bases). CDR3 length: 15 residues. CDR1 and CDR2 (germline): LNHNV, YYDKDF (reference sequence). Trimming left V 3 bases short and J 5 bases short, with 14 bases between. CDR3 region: CATSRYGDLDQPQHF. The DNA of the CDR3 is TGTGCCACCAGCAGGTACGGGGACCTAGATCAGCCCCAGCATTTT.

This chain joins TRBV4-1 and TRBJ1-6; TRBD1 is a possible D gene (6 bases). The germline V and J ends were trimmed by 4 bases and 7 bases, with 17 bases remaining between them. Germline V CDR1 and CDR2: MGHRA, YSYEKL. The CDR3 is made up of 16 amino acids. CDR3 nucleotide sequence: TGCGCCAGCAGCCTGTCCTTAGGGGGGACGAATTCACCCCTCCACTTT. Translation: CASSLSLGGTNSPLHF.

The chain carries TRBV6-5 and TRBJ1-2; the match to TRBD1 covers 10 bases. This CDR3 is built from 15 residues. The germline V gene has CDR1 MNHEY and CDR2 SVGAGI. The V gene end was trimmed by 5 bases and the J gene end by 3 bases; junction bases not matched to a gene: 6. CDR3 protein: CASSMTGGPDYGYTF. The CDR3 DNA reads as TGTGCCAGCAGTATGACAGGGGGCCCCGACTATGGCTACACCTTC.

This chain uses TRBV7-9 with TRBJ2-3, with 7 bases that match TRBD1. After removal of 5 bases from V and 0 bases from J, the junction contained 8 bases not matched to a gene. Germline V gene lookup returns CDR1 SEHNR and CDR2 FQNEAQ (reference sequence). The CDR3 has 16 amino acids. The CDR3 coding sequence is TGTGCCAGCAGCCCGGGGACAGCTAAAAGCACAGATACGCAGTATTTT. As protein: CASSPGTAKSTDTQYF. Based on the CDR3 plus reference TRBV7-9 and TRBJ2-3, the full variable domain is DTGVSQNPRHKITKRGQNVTFRCDPISEHNRLYWYRQTLGQGPEFLTYFQNEAQLEKSRLLSDRFSAERPKGSFSTLEIQRTEQGDSAMYLCASSPGTAKSTDTQYFGPGTRLTVL.

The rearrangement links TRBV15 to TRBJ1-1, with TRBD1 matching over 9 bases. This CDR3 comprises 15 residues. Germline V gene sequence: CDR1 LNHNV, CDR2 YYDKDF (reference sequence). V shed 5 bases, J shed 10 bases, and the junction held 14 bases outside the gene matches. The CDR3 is CATSPRGGTGRVAFF. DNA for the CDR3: TGTGCCACCAGCCCAAGAGGAGGGACAGGGCGGGTAGCTTTCTTT.

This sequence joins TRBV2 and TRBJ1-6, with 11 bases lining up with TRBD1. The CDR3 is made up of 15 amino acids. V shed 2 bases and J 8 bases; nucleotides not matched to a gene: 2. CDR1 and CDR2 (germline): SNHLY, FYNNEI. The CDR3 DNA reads TGTGCCAGCAGTGAATGGGACAGGGGGGATTCACCCCTCCACTTT. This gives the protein CASSEWDRGDSPLHF.

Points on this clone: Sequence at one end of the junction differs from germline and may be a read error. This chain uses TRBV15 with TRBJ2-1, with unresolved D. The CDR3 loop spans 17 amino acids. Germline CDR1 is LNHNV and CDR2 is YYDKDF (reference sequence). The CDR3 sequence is CATSRDMRLSSSNEQFF. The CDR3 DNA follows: TGTGCCACCAGCAGAGATATGAGACTGTCGTCCTCCAATGAGCAGTTCTTC.

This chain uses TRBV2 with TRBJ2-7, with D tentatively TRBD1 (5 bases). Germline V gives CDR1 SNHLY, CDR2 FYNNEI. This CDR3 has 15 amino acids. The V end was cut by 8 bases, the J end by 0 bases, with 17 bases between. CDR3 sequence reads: CASGDAGPSSYEQYF. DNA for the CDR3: TGTGCCAGCGGGGATGCAGGGCCCAGCTCCTACGAGCAGTACTTC.

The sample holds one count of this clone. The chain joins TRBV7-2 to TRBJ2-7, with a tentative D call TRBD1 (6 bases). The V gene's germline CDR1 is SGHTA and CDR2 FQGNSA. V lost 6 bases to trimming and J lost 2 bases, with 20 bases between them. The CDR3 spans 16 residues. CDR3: CASSPVDGDTAYEQYF. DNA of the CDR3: TGTGCCAGCAGTCCAGTGGACGGGGACACAGCCTACGAGCAGTACTTC.